This T cell receptor beta chain is drawn from a study of CD8+ T cells in alopecia areata. The V end was cut by 10 bases, the J end by 4 bases, with 23 bases between. Germline loops: CDR1 SNHLY, CDR2 FYNNEI. CDR3 length: 15 amino acids. The authors extracted RNA and reverse transcribed it into cDNA as the sequencing template. Generated by immunoSEQ multiplex PCR, the TCRdb table keeps only in-frame clones and is missing some. The repertoire holds some 120,000 clones, with 40% to 55% as singletons. This TCR was recovered from a human donor with alopecia areata. What was sequenced was NKG2D-low CD8+ T cells sorted from blood. The chain recombines TRBV2 with TRBJ2-7, with D perhaps TRBD2 (6 bases). The CDR3 sequence: CAISKKEGTGYEQYF. The DNA of the CDR3 is TGTGCCATCTCAAAGAAGGAGGGGACGGGGTACGAGCAGTACTTC. Variable domain in full (rest from reference TRBV2 and TRBJ2-7): EPEVTQTPSHQVTQMGQEVILRCVPISNHLYFYWYRQILGQKVEFLVSFYNNEISEKSEIFDDQFSVERPDGSNFTLKIRSTKLEDSAMYFCAISKKEGTGYEQYFGPGTRLTVT.